This T cell receptor beta chain stems from a study of long-term antiretroviral therapy in people with HIV (dated by TCRdb to the early 2020s). Turning to the overall study: The earliest samples were collected approximately a decade before the 2015 WHO recommendation for immediate ART, a period when ART was typically delayed until CD4 counts fell. A retrospective serial study tested whether changes in peripheral blood TRB repertoire composition and diversity were associated with ART initiation and durable HIV suppression. The cohort contributed over 150 cryopreserved PBMC samples from about 29 adults with confirmed HIV infection, collected serially over a mean of approximately six years (range 1-12). No cross-contamination during QIAcube processing was shown when test extractions of a monoclonal T-cell line were performed alongside some 33 polyclonal samples. Among the 30 to 35 participants with HIV, around ten were female. General conclusions and limits of the study: The repertoire was dominated across all time points by expanded TRB clones identified before ART initiation, although this dominance was seen to fluctuate and to decrease in many PLHIV after ART. Starting ART was linked to a significant rise in TRB diversity, yet even after long-term ART the diversity remained significantly lower than in transplant donor controls. Because PBMC availability was limited, only the TCR beta chain was sequenced, with no alpha chain pairing. No data were available on ART adherence, viral resistance or therapy changes, limiting inferences about post-ART repertoire changes. Because pre-ART samples had limited cell numbers, profiling was done on unsorted PBMC rather than on sorted CD4+ and CD8+ T cells. The samples were dated from about 2004 to 2017, and the ART regimens that were used may be less effective than current ART regimens. HIV repertoires had narrower CDR3 length ranges than controls, and the network structure suggested an antigen-experienced repertoire that shifted only slightly toward naive after ART.

Participants were included only if at least one PBMC sample before ART initiation and at least two post-ART samples were available. All participants with HIV were treated in the United States of America. Cryopreserved samples of about 0.95-10 million PBMC were thawed and washed before DNA extraction. At the time of the earliest PBMC sample, participants with HIV were aged between about 20 and 60 years. Each participant contributed PBMC samples from 1-4 timepoints before ART initiation and 2-8 timepoints after ART initiation, with a median of 7 samples. Serial HIV viral load, CD4+ T-cell count, ART history and demographic data were obtained for every participant. Using a Qiagen kit on a QIAcube, genomic DNA was extracted from unsorted PBMC, with samples processed in batches of 12. This clone was seen just once. Which antigen it targets is not known. Base-call qualities are not available, and no considerably larger clone is one nucleotide away.

The immunoSEQ hsTCRB v3.0 assay was used at survey level resolution for TRB variable region sequencing. The targeted TRB sequencing depth was about 40,000-50,000 T-cell genomes per sample. An Illumina MiSeq with a v3 150-cycle kit was used to sequence the pooled TRB libraries. As for the original processing: Repertoire analysis was performed in R inside a reproducible Nextflow workflow that covered QC, data transformation and analysis. LymphoSeq2, an R package for exploring AIRR-Seq data, was used to implement the custom analyses. A handful of samples that produced fewer than 5000 total TRB sequences were removed, so some 180 HIV repertoires were analyzed. Among the 180 to 200 retained HIV repertoires, fewer than 65 were collected before ART initiation and more than 120 after ART initiation. Repertoires were downsampled to 5000 TRB nucleotide sequences, with summary statistics averaged over 100 downsampling iterations. TRB sequences were retained for analysis only if CDR3 regions of at least seven amino acids were present. A Shannon entropy-derived clonality score and the Gini coefficient were used to measure diversity. In the repertoire networks, any two of the top 5000 CDR3 amino acid sequences were linked whenever the two sequences differed by an edit distance of one. For TRB CDR3 amino acid sequences, antigen specificity groups and MHC restriction were predicted with GLIPH2. To flag known associations with CMV, EBV, HIV or tissue antigens, CDR3 amino acid sequences were compared against VDJdb and McPAS-TCR. Pre-ART, post-ART and control groups were compared with Wilcoxon signed-rank tests and Holm-Bonferroni correction. Not all clones reach the TCRdb copy of this immuneACCESS table, which keeps in-frame sequences only. Checked studies attribute under half of the gap to unresolved V genes and leave the rest unexplained. V, J and clone size are taken as reported in that table, and D and trimming were inferred from the DNA itself. This sample gives 48,000 or so clones in total; around 80% of them show up just once. Jointly, the top ten make up more than 2.5% of the sample.

From the germline V gene (reference sequence), CDR1 is LNHDA and CDR2 is SQIVND. At the junction V is shortened by 4 bases and J by 4 bases, with 13 bases in between. Inclusive of the bounding cysteine and phenylalanine, the CDR3 is 15 residues long. CDR3 DNA is the only sequence kept; it has 45 bases, read in frame from the first base. The origin of this receptor is a young woman with HIV. Here the sequenced sample was unsorted PBMCs, taken 0.8 years after starting antiretroviral therapy. This receptor chain uses TRBV19 and TRBJ1-4; matching of 5 bases hints at TRBD1 as the D gene. Here the CDR3 is given as CASSTPRRGNEKLFF. In nucleotide form, the sequence is TGTGCCAGTAGTACCCCTAGGAGGGGTAATGAAAAACTGTTTTTT.